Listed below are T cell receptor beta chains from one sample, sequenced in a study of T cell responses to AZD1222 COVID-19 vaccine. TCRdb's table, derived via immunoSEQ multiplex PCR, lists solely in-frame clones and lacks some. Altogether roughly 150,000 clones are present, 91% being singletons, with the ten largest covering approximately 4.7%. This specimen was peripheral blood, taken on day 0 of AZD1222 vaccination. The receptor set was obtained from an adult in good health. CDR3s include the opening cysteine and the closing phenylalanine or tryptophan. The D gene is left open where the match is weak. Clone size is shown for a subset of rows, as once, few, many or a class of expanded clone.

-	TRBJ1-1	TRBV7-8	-	TGTGCCAGCATCGGGGCAGTAGAGGGGAACACTGAAGCTTTCTTT	CASIGAVEGNTEAFF
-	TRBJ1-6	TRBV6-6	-	TGTGCCAGCAGTCGGGACGGGGGAGCAGGGACCCAAGGTTATAATTCACCCCTCCACTTT	CASSRDGGAGTQGYNSPLHF
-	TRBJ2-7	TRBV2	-	TGTGCCAGCAGTGAACTCGGTTCCTACGAGCAGTACTTC	CASSELGSYEQYF
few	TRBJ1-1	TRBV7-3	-	TGTGCCAGCAGCATAATGGGGGGGACTGAAGCTTTCTTT	CASSIMGGTEAFF
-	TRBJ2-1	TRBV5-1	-	TGCGCCAGCAGCTTGGTGGGAAATACCTACAATGAGCAGTTCTTC	CASSLVGNTYNEQFF
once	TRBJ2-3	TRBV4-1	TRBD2	TGCGCCAGCAGCCCTTCACTAGCGGGAAGGGAAGATACGCAGTATTTT	CASSPSLAGREDTQYF
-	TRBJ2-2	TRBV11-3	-	TGTGCCAGCAGCTTATGGGAGCTGAACACCGGGGAGCTGTTTTTT	CASSLWELNTGELFF
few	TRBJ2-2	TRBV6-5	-	TGTGCCAGCAGCGGGACGGAAGCGAACACCGGGGAGCTGTTTTTT	CASSGTEANTGELFF
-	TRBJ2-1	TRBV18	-	TGTGCCAGCACAGAACGAGGAGGGCGGGACTACAATGAGCAGTTCTTC	CASTERGGRDYNEQFF
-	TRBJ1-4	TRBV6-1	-	TGTGCCAGCAGTGAACGACAGCCTAATGAAAAACTGTTTTTT	CASSERQPNEKLFF
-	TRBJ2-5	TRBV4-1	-	TGCGCCAGCAGCCAAGAGGCTAGCAGAGAGACCCAGTACTTC	CASSQEASRETQYF
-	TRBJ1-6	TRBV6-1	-	TGTGCCAGCAGTGAAGTGGGCCAGGCCGATTCACCCCTCCACTTT	CASSEVGQADSPLHF
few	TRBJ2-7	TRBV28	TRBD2	TGTGCCAGCAGTCTAGCGGGAGGGGGCTACGAGCAGTACTTC	CASSLAGGGYEQYF
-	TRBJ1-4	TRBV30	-	TGTGCCTGGTCAGGGGACTTGGGTAATGAAAAACTGTTTTTT	CAWSGDLGNEKLFF
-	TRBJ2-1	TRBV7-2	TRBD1	TGTGCCAGCAGCTTGTTGACAGGGGCCTTACTAAAATCCTACAATGAGCAGTTCTTC	CASSLLTGALLKSYNEQFF
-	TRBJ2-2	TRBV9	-	TGTGCCAGCAGCGTAGAAGAAGGGCGGGAGCTGTTTTTT	CASSVEEGRELFF
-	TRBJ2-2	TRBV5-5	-	TGTGCCAGCAGCCCCAGGACGATTAACACCGGGGAGCTGTTTTTT	CASSPRTINTGELFF
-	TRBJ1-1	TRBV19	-	TGTGCCAGTAGTCCTGCGGCGGGAAACACTGAAGCTTTCTTT	CASSPAAGNTEAFF
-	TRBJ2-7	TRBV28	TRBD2	TGTGCCAGCAGTTTATTGGGACTAGCGTTTGAGCAGTACTTC	CASSLLGLAFEQYF
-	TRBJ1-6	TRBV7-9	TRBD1	TGTGCCAGCAGTAACCTTCGGACAGGGTTGAATTCACCCCTCCACTTT	CASSNLRTGLNSPLHF
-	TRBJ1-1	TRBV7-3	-	TGTGCCAGCAGCTGGGGGGCGGACACTGAAGCTTTCTTT	CASSWGADTEAFF
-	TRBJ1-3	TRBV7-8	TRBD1	TGTGCCAGCACCGGCAGGGGGCTATCCTCTGGAAACACCATATATTTT	CASTGRGLSSGNTIYF
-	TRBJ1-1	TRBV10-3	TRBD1	TGTGCCATCAGTATGGGACAGCTAGAAACTGAAGCTTTCTTT	CAISMGQLETEAFF
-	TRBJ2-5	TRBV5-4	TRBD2	TGTGCCAGCAGATCCCAAGGTAGCGGGGGCCGGGAGACCCAGTACTTC	CASRSQGSGGRETQYF
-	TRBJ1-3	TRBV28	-	TGTGCCAGCAGTGAGGATAGGTCTGGAAACACCATATATTTT	CASSEDRSGNTIYF
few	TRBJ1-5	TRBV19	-	TGTGCCAGTAGTAGGCGCCGTCAGCCCCAGCATTTT	CASSRRRQPQHF
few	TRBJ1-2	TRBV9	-	TGTGCCAGCAGCGTAACCGGGGTTTTCGGCTACACCTTC	CASSVTGVFGYTF
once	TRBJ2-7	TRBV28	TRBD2	TGTGCCAGCAGTCCTCAGGGACTAGCGCACTACGAGCAGTACTTC	CASSPQGLAHYEQYF
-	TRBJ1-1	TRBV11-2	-	TGTGCCAGCAGCCGAGAGGGGAAGCTCACTGAAGCTTTCTTT	CASSREGKLTEAFF
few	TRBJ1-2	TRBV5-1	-	TGCGCCAGCAGCTCCAGTGTGGGGGCAGGAGGCTACACCTTC	CASSSSVGAGGYTF
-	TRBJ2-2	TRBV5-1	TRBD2	TGCGCCAGCAGCCCCGGGACTAGCTCGAAGGGCACCGGGGAGCTGTTTTTT	CASSPGTSSKGTGELFF
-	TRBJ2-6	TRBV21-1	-	TGTGCCAGCAGCAATGGGGGAGGGACCAACCTTGGGGCCAACGTCCTGACTTTC	CASSNGGGTNLGANVLTF
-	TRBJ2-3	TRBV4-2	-	TGTGCCAGCAGCCAAGGGAAAAGGGGTATTGGAGATACGCAGTATTTT	CASSQGKRGIGDTQYF
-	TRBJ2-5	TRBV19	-	TGTGCCAGTAGTATAGATCTAGGGCAGCAAGAGACCCAGTACTTC	CASSIDLGQQETQYF
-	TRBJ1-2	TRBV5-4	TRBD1	TGTGCCAGCAGCTTCGGACAGGGGGTGATTTCTCGTGGCTACACCTTC	CASSFGQGVISRGYTF
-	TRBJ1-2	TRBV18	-	TGTGCCAGCTCACCAGGGGCGGACTATGGCTACACCTTC	CASSPGADYGYTF
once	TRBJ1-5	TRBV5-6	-	TGTGCCAGCAGCTTGGGGCCAGGGAATAGCAATCAGCCCCAGCATTTT	CASSLGPGNSNQPQHF
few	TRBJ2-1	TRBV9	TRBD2	TGTGCCAGCAGCGACCCTTTGCGGGGGAGCTCCTACAATGAGCAGTTCTTC	CASSDPLRGSSYNEQFF
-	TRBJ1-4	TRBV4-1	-	TGCGCCAGCAGCCAAGACGGGCTTGAAAAACTGTTTTTT	CASSQDGLEKLFF
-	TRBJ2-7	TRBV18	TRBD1	TGTGCCAGCTCACCAGCCGGGACAGCCCTGCTTGAGCAGTACTTC	CASSPAGTALLEQYF
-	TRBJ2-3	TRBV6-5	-	TGTGCCAGCAGTTGGCCCGGGGATACGCAGTATTTT	CASSWPGDTQYF
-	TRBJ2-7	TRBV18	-	TGTGCCAGCTCCGGCAGGGGTTCCGGGAATGATAGCGAGCAGTACTTC	CASSGRGSGNDSEQYF
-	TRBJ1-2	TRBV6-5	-	TGTGCCAGCAGTTGGCAGGCCTCCGGCTACACCTTC	CASSWQASGYTF
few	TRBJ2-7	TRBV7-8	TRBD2	TGTGCCAGCAGCTTAGCGCGGACTAGCGGGAGGAACGAGCAGTACTTC	CASSLARTSGRNEQYF
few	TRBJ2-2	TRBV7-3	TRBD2	TGTGCCAGCAGCCGCGGGACTAGCGGGACCACCGGGGAGCTGTTTTTT	CASSRGTSGTTGELFF
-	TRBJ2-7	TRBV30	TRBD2	TGTGCCTGGAGTGTACGGGCTAGCGGGTACGAGCAGTACTTC	CAWSVRASGYEQYF